This T cell receptor (beta chain) was obtained from a study of cytomegalovirus exposure and HLA in healthy donors. The overall study: About 85 million unique TCR sequences came from HLA-typed donors in an early release.

The PCR ran on 60 Vbeta and 13 Jbeta primers. The assay was immunoSEQ multiplex PCR, and TCRdb's table has in-frame clones only and misses some. The sample holds roughly 200,000 clones, 75% seen once. To note about this clone: Antigen: not known.

Whole-study results and caveats: CMV serostatus was the only immune exposure information that was available. Rarity marked most TCR sequences, yet some public TCRs occurred in many donors.

The CDR3 runs to 11 residues. The V gene's germline CDR1 is LNHDA and CDR2 SQIVND (reference sequence). J lost 11 bases, V lost 4 bases, and 3 bases had no gene match. The sequence derives from a male donor in good health and CMV-seronegative. The rearrangement joins TRBV19 to TRBJ1-1, with 8 bases identical to TRBD1. The sample taken for sequencing was PBMCs. CDR3 sequence (DNA): TGTGCCAGTAGTACCGGGACAGGCGCTTTCTTT. Translation: CASSTGTGAFF.